This T cell receptor (beta chain) was recovered during a study of shared clonotypes between healthy human individuals (dated by TCRdb to between 2020 and 2021). The study in broad terms: The cohort comprised a couple of women and a few men aged 18 to 49 years. For each donor, CD4 naive and CD4 memory were each run on three plates, CD8 naive on two plates, and CD8 memory on one plate. To estimate repertoire size and how much clonotype sharing occurs between individuals, the study deeply sequenced the blood TCR repertoires of five healthy adults. Per donor, leukapheresis produced somewhere between about 0.94 and 9.5 billion PBMCs. Different laboratories and diverse techniques were used to prepare libraries and sequence TCR repertoires, to increase sequencing depth and limit assay-specific biases. Broad study findings and their caveats: When several donors were compared, the shared fraction of clonotypes was about 5.2% for naive CD4, around 4% for naive CD8, 2% to 2.5% for memory CD4, and roughly 0.43% for memory CD8. Compared with non-shared clonotypes, the clonotypes found in all four sorted-subset donors had higher generation probabilities. Only blood was sampled, and tissue TCR repertoires likely differ from those in blood. The genetic and exposure-history diversity represented was limited by the small number of donors. Based on pairwise subsampling, the degree of clonotype sharing among donors was expected to be affected by sequencing depth. Larger estimated clonotype richness was generally found for naive subsets than for memory subsets. Incomplete sequencing was indicated by rarefaction of sorted-subset datasets, despite the large sequencing depth.

CDR1 and CDR2, per the germline V gene, are SGHAT and FQNNGV. Its CDR3 holds 14 amino acids, cysteine through phenylalanine. Only the CDR3 part of the read is kept: 42 bases, read in frame from the first base. V lost 7 bases and J lost 2 bases; the stretch between them is 15 bases long. CD8 naive samples consisted of CD45RO-negative cells that were positively selected for CCR7, yielding a CD45RA+CCR7+ population without TemRA cells. The donors were healthy, HIV-negative adults with no recently reported acute infections or vaccinations. Every donor was a Caucasian adult residing in Nashville, Tennessee, USA. After blood collection by leukapheresis, PBMCs were isolated using Ficoll-Histopaque density gradient centrifugation and then cryopreserved in the vapor phase of liquid nitrogen. Analytical flow cytometry was used to check the purity and quantity of every magnetically sorted T cell population. From each sorted fraction, genomic DNA was isolated and quantified by UV absorbance on a Nanodrop 2000c.

Using the deep immunoSEQ assay, TCR CDR3 regions were amplified from genomic DNA by multiplex PCR. Genomic DNA extracted from each cell subset was distributed evenly over all wells of several immunoSEQ 96-well plates, and each plate served as one replicate. For sorted subsets, 150 to 200 ng genomic DNA, equal to tens of thousands of T cell genomes, was loaded into each replicate PCR. The purified libraries were quantified using a Qubit 3.0 fluorometer, sized with a Bioanalyzer 2100, and then quantified again using the KAPA Library Quantification kit. Each immunoSEQ 96-well plate was sequenced on its own single-read 150-cycle Illumina NextSeq 550 flow cell. Regarding the original processing steps: Because the immunoSEQ output held only junctional sequences and lacked quality scores, the filtering could not match the filtering applied to full-length reads. To assign V/J genes and CDR3, sequences were annotated using PyIR, a Python wrapper for IgBLAST v1.9, with IMGT germline references. Reads with weak V/J assignments (E-value above 1e-6), missing CDR3, stop codons, out-of-frame junctions, or ambiguous translated residues were removed. V3J clonotypes were defined as sequences sharing an identical inferred V gene, J gene, and CDR3 amino acid sequence. Percentage overlap between repertoires was calculated by dividing the number of shared unique clonotypes by the size of the smaller repertoire. Repertoire richness was assessed with RTK rarefaction, the Chao1 estimator, and Recon v2.1 estimates of unobserved clonotypes. For all TCRbeta clonotypes obtained by the gDNA method from four donors, generation probabilities were computed with OLGA. TCRdb retrieved this table from immuneACCESS and kept in-frame rearrangements only. Not all clones are present; in checked studies, unresolved V genes account for under half, and no reason is known for the remainder. V and J calls and clone size are as listed in that table; D and trimming were resolved from the DNA. The sample records nearly 2 million clones, about 95% of which are singletons. The ten largest make up approximately 1.2% of the sample.

A remark on this clone: Its antigen is unknown. No base-level quality is on record; no much larger clone is a single base apart.

The sequenced material came from naive CD8+ T cells sorted from blood. The sample's cell subset or site label, decoded: CD45RA+CCR7+. Rearrangement joined TRBV11-2 to TRBJ2-7; the D gene cannot be named for sure. The source of this sequence is a man between 18 and 35 years old in good health. The DNA sequence reads TGTGCCAGCACTACAAACTGGGGAACCTACGAGCAGTACTTC. It codes for CASTTNWGTYEQYF.